What follows are 18 T cell receptor beta chains derived from one specimen sequenced in a study of vaccination effects on CD4 cells after COVID-19 (dated by TCRdb to between 2020 and 2023). The ViraFEST assay stimulated PBMC with viral peptide pools and then used TCR sequencing to identify antigen-specific CD4+ T cell clonotypes by expansion. After approximately 11 days of culture, CD4+ T cells were isolated with the EasySep CD4+ T cell isolation kit. Healthy vaccine recipients had no prior SARS-CoV-2 infection, confirmed by negative nucleocapsid antibodies before and after vaccination. For these TCRs, the target antigens are not known. Libraries were built with the immunoSEQ multiplex PCR assay. The immuneACCESS repertoire file appears here via TCRdb, limited to in-frame rearrangements. These files lack a portion of the clones; in checked studies, under half of the deficit traces to unresolved V genes, and the cause of the others is not known. The sample table holds 65,000 to 85,000 clones, of which around 80% were seen once. The ten largest clones capture 12% of the sample.

Sample: CD4+ T cells from PBMCs cultured with SARS-CoV-2 spike peptides, taken before COVID-19 vaccination. The cell subset or site tag for this specimen amounts to: SARS-CoV-2 spike overlapping peptide pool stimulation. The receptors come from a human donor who received a COVID-19 vaccine.

The gene calls are TRBV3-1 (or the pseudogene TRBV3-2) and TRBJ2-1, with TRBD2 matching over 8 bases. Trimming removed 0 bases from V and 15 bases from J; junction bases left unmatched: 7. The CDR3 is 13 residues long. Germline V lookup: CDR1 LGHDT, CDR2 YNNKEL (reference sequence). The CDR3 here is CASSQERREVRFF. CDR3 bases: TGTGCCAGCAGCCAAGAAAGGCGGGAGGTGAGGTTCTTC.

In nucleotides, the CDR3 is TGTGCCACCCACCCGGGACAGGGTAAAGAGACCCAGTACTTC. This sequence encodes CATHPGQGKETQYF. V is TRBV24-1 and J is TRBJ2-5; TRBD1 aligns across 9 bases. After removal of 9 bases from V and 3 bases from J, the junction contained 7 bases not matched to a gene. The CDR3 sequence is 14 residues long. CDR1 is KGHDR, CDR2 SFDVKD, per germline.

V usage is TRBV3-1 (or the pseudogene TRBV3-2) and J usage is TRBJ2-5; D possibly corresponds to TRBD1 (5 bases). This CDR3 has 15 residues. Trimming removed 0 bases from V and 7 bases from J, with 15 bases in between. The germline V gene has CDR1 LGHDT and CDR2 YNNKEL (reference sequence). CDR3 DNA: TGTGCCAGCAGCCAAGATAGGCAGGGTCTCGGGACCCAGTACTTC. Protein sequence: CASSQDRQGLGTQYF.

The chain has TRBV7-3 and TRBJ2-1; TRBD1 matches 7 bases. The CDR3 is made up of 16 amino acids. Unmatched junction bases numbered 7, after V lost 5 bases and J lost 0 bases. CDR1 and CDR2 (germline): SGHTA, FQGTGA. This CDR3 reads CASSRSGDSSYNEQFF. The CDR3 region has the DNA TGTGCCAGCAGCCGCTCCGGGGACAGCTCCTACAATGAGCAGTTCTTC.

The J gene is TRBJ2-6, the V gene TRBV7-9; either TRBD1 or TRBD2 may fit D (6 bases each). CDR1 SEHNR and CDR2 FQNEAQ come from the germline V gene (reference sequence). The CDR3 totals 14 residues. Trimming left V 5 bases short and J 15 bases short, with 20 bases between. The CDR3 loop reads CASSPIKGGLDLTF. The CDR3 DNA follows: TGTGCCAGCAGCCCCATTAAGGGGGGCCTCGACCTGACTTTC.

This clone has only one observation. The chain links TRBV6-2 or TRBV6-3 to TRBJ2-3; no definite D call. There are 12 residues in the CDR3. V lost 5 bases and J lost 5, with 8 bases in between. Germline V gene sequence: CDR1 MNHEY, CDR2 SVGEGT. The chain's CDR3 is CASSKREDTQYF. The DNA for the CDR3 is TGTGCCAGCAGTAAGCGAGAAGATACGCAGTATTTT.

The chain is built from TRBV7-3 and TRBJ1-3; a possible D gene is TRBD1 (5 bases). Germline lookup yields CDR1 SGHTA and CDR2 FQGTGA. V lost 5 bases, J lost 3 bases, and 8 bases lay in between. CDR3 length: 13 residues. The CDR3 is CASSQQGGNTIYF. CDR3 nucleotides: TGTGCCAGCAGCCAGCAGGGTGGAAACACCATATATTTT.

A word on this clone: Within the sample, other DNA sequences also encode this same CDR3. The V gene is TRBV12-3 or TRBV12-4, the J gene TRBJ2-1; D not resolved. Trimming stripped 1 base from V and 2 bases from J, with 3 bases between. The CDR3 is 13 amino acids. For the CDR3, the DNA is TGTGCCAGCAGTTTAGGGACCTACAATGAGCAGTTCTTC. Protein sequence: CASSLGTYNEQFF.

The table lists this clone with a count of one. The CDR3 DNA sequence: TGTGCCAGCAGTCAATCGCCGGGACAGCCCTACGAGCAGTACGTC. Protein: CASSQSPGQPYEQYV. V usage is TRBV6-5 and J usage is TRBJ2-7, with TRBD1 matching 7 bases. The CDR3 extends over 15 amino acids. The V segment lost 5 bases and the J segment 2 bases; nucleotides outside the gene matches: 9. Per the germline V gene, CDR1 is MNHEY and CDR2 is SVGAGI.

This chain connects TRBV3-1 (or the pseudogene TRBV3-2) to TRBJ2-1; 7 bases agree with TRBD1. The V gene's germline CDR1 is LGHDT and CDR2 YNNKEL (reference sequence). This CDR3 is built from 14 residues. The V segment lost 1 base and the J segment 8 bases; nucleotides outside the gene matches: 5. This CDR3 reads CASSQGYRGDEQFF. Here the CDR3 DNA reads TGTGCCAGCAGCCAAGGGTACAGGGGCGATGAGCAGTTCTTC.

The chain links TRBV18 to TRBJ2-7; D uncertain. Germline V CDR1 and CDR2: KGHSH, LQKENI. The CDR3 contains 13 residues. Trimming removed 4 bases from V and 3 bases from J, with 10 bases in between. The CDR3 loop is CASSLEPNYEQYV. Here the CDR3 DNA reads TGTGCCAGCTCACTAGAACCCAACTACGAGCAGTACGTC.

The V call is TRBV7-9, the J call TRBJ2-3, with D possibly TRBD1 on 7 matching bases. CDR1 SEHNR and CDR2 FQNEAQ come from the germline V gene (reference sequence). This CDR3 contains 15 residues. V was cut by 6 bases and J by 1 base, with 14 bases left in between. The CDR3: CASRLGGGGTDTQYF. The CDR3 bases are TGTGCCAGCAGACTAGGGGGCGGGGGCACAGATACGCAGTATTTT.

This sequence joins TRBV10-2 and TRBJ1-5; 8 bases fit TRBD1. Per the germline V gene, CDR1 is WSHSY and CDR2 is SAAADI. Losses at the gene ends were 0 bases for V and 4 bases for J; bases not matched to a gene: 8. This CDR3 is built from 17 residues. In DNA form, the CDR3 reads TGCGCCAGCAGTGAGTCGACTCGGGACAGGAAAAATCAGCCCCAGCATTTT. Translating gives CASSESTRDRKNQPQHF.

The chain carries TRBV6-2 or TRBV6-3 and TRBJ1-5; D is unclear. The V gene lost 6 bases and the J gene lost 4 bases, with 13 bases spanning the gap. Germline V gene data show CDR1 as MNHEY and CDR2 as SVGEGT. The CDR3 sequence is 14 residues long. In nucleotides, the CDR3 is TGTGCCAGCAGCGGGAACTACGGAAATCAGCCCCAGCATTTT. As protein: CASSGNYGNQPQHF.

This clone has a single count. The genes are TRBV9 and TRBJ1-2; 8 bases line up with TRBD1. The CDR3 has 16 amino acids. Per the germline V gene, CDR1 is SGDLS and CDR2 is YYNGEE. V was clipped by 4 bases and J by 0 bases; unmatched bases: 8. CDR3 amino acids: CASSTGQAVTNYGYTF. CDR3 sequence (DNA): TGTGCCAGCAGCACGGGACAGGCCGTCACTAACTATGGCTACACCTTC.

This chain uses TRBV18 with TRBJ1-5; D uncertain. Germline V gene data show CDR1 as KGHSH and CDR2 as LQKENI. Trimming stripped 0 bases from V and 0 bases from J, with 9 bases between. CDR3 length equals 16 residues. In DNA, the CDR3 is TGTGCCAGCTCACCACCCGGGTTTAATAGCAATCAGCCCCAGCATTTT. Its translation: CASSPPGFNSNQPQHF.

The rearrangement joins TRBV7-2 to TRBJ2-3, with TRBD2 matching over 9 bases. The CDR3 runs to 15 residues. The germline gives CDR1 SGHTA, CDR2 FQGNSA. V shed 5 bases and J 4 bases; nucleotides not matched to a gene: 7. The DNA for the CDR3 is TGTGCCAGCAGCCCCCAAGCGGGGGGACCAGATACGCAGTATTTT. This sequence encodes CASSPQAGGPDTQYF.

This clone was seen a single time. The V gene is TRBV18, the J gene TRBJ2-7; 10 positions agree with TRBD1. This CDR3 has 15 amino acids. Germline V gene sequence: CDR1 KGHSH, CDR2 LQKENI. V dropped 2 bases and J dropped 7; count of bases not matched to a gene: 8. CDR3 region: CASSPSPGQGTEQYV. In DNA, the CDR3 is TGTGCCAGCTCACCAAGCCCGGGACAGGGGACAGAGCAGTACGTC.